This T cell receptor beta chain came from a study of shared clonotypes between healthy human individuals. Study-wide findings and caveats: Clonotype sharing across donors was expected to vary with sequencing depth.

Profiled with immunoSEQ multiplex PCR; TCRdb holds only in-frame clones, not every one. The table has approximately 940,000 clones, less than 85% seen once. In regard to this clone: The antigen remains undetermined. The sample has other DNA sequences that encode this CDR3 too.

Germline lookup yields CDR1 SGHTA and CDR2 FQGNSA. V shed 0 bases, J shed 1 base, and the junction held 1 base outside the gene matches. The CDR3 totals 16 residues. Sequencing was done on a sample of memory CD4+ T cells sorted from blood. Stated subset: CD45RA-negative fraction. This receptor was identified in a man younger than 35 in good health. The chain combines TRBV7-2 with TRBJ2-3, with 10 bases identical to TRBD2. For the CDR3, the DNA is TGTGCCAGCAGCTTAGCCGGGACTAGCGGCACAGATACGCAGTATTTT. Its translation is CASSLAGTSGTDTQYF.